This entry lists 14 T cell receptor beta chains sequenced from one sample in a study of blood T cell repertoires in COVID-19. The repertoire was sequenced with immunoSEQ multiplex PCR; TCRdb's copy has only in-frame clones and lacks some. The repertoire has 250,000 or so clones, around 85% of them found once; the top ten carry under 2.5%. The sequenced sample consisted of PBMCs or T cells enriched from blood (not recorded which). The source of these receptors is a woman aged 45 to 65 who had recovered from COVID-19.

The V call is TRBV30, the J call TRBJ1-2; no clear D. The CDR3 has 13 amino acids. Germline loops: CDR1 GTSNPN, CDR2 SVGIG (reference sequence). The V end was cut by 7 bases, the J end by 0 bases, with 12 bases between. CDR3 bases: TGTGCCTTATCAAGGCGGACTAACTATGGCTACACCTTC. Translated, it gives CALSRRTNYGYTF.

The table lists this clone with a few counts. The chain links TRBV10-3 to TRBJ2-7; D call uncertain. The germline V gene has CDR1 ENHRY and CDR2 SYGVKD. Deletions cut 0 bases from V and 2 bases from J, with 2 bases between. The CDR3 totals 12 residues. The CDR3 region has the DNA TGTGCCATCAGTGAGTCCACCTACGAGCAGTACTTC. As protein: CAISESTYEQYF.

The chain joins TRBV28 to TRBJ2-4; no definite D call. The germline V gene encodes CDR1 MDHEN and CDR2 SYDVKM. This CDR3 region has 17 residues. V lost 1 base and J lost 0, with 13 bases in between. The CDR3, as DNA: TGTGCCAGCAGTTTATCCTGGTCCGGGTCAGCCAAAAACATTCAGTACTTC. Translating gives CASSLSWSGSAKNIQYF. Supplemented by reference TRBV28 and TRBJ2-4, the full variable domain reads DVKVTQSSRYLVKRTGEKVFLECVQDMDHENMFWYRQDPGLGLRLIYFSYDVKMKEKGDIPEGYSVSREKKERFSLILESASTNQTSMYLCASSLSWSGSAKNIQYFGAGTRLSVL.

The chain is built from TRBV28 and TRBJ2-7; tentatively, D is TRBD2 (5 bases). Germline assignment: CDR1 MDHEN and CDR2 SYDVKM. V lost 2 bases and J 4 bases, leaving 12 bases between the germline ends. This CDR3 has 14 residues. CDR3 sequence: CASSLVVGVYEQYF. The CDR3 DNA reads TGTGCCAGCAGTTTAGTAGTCGGGGTGTACGAGCAGTACTTC.

As DNA, the CDR3 is TGTGCCTGGAGTGTAAGCAGGGGGCTTATGTATAATTCACCCCTCCACTTT. It encodes CAWSVSRGLMYNSPLHF. This chain uses TRBV30 with TRBJ1-6; 8 bases are a match to TRBD1. The germline CDR1 and CDR2 sequences are GTSNPN and SVGIG (reference sequence). The CDR3 loop spans 17 amino acids. V lost 0 bases, J lost 4 bases, and 8 bases stayed unmatched.

This chain connects TRBV27 to TRBJ1-5; tentatively, D is TRBD1 (6 bases). The CDR3 is made up of 15 amino acids. Trimming left V 6 bases short and J 2 bases short, with 14 bases between. Germline CDR1 MNHEY, CDR2 SMNVEV (reference sequence). CDR3: CASSLSRTGNQPQHF. CDR3 DNA: TGTGCCAGCAGCCTATCCCGGACAGGCAATCAGCCCCAGCATTTT.

For the CDR3, the DNA is TGCAGCGTGGACGGGAATTCAGGGGAAGAGTACTTC. Encoded protein: CSVDGNSGEEYF. This chain uses TRBV29-1 with TRBJ2-7; D possibly corresponds to TRBD1 (6 bases). The CDR3 is 12 residues long. Per the germline V gene, CDR1 is SQVTM and CDR2 is ANQGSEA. Deletions cut 6 bases from V and 11 bases from J, with 20 bases between.

The rearrangement links TRBV9 to TRBJ2-3, with 10 positions matching TRBD2. Germline values: CDR1 SGDLS, CDR2 YYNGEE. CDR3 length equals 17 residues. Trimming cost V 4 bases and J 3 bases; bases outside gene matches: 11. This CDR3 is CASSSQQSGRGTDTQYF. The CDR3 DNA follows: TGTGCCAGCAGCTCTCAACAAAGCGGGAGGGGAACAGATACGCAGTATTTT.

This clone has only one observation. The J gene is TRBJ1-2, the V gene TRBV30, with 7 bases that match TRBD1. Germline V gene lookup returns CDR1 GTSNPN and CDR2 SVGIG (reference sequence). The CDR3 totals 15 residues. V dropped 2 bases and J dropped 4; count of bases not matched to a gene: 10. The CDR3 DNA reads as TGTGCCTGGAGTCTAGGGACAGCGTTATTCTATGGCTACACCTTC. Its translation: CAWSLGTALFYGYTF.

This chain links TRBV3-1 (or the pseudogene TRBV3-2) with TRBJ2-1, with a possible D match to TRBD2 (6 bases). The germline V gene encodes CDR1 LGHDT and CDR2 YNNKEL (reference sequence). This CDR3 region has 14 residues. V shed 3 bases and J shed 7 bases, with 13 bases lying between them. In nucleotides, the CDR3 is TGTGCCAGCAGCCATTTAGGAGGGATGAATGAGCAGTTCTTC. It translates to CASSHLGGMNEQFF.

The rearrangement links TRBV6-5 to TRBJ1-3, with a weak D call TRBD1 (6 bases). Germline V gene data show CDR1 as MNHEY and CDR2 as SVGAGI. This CDR3 has 15 residues. The germline V and J ends were trimmed by 6 bases and 5 bases, with 17 bases remaining between them. CDR3: CASSLGGGTRNTIYF. The CDR3, as DNA: TGTGCCAGCAGCCTAGGGGGGGGAACGAGAAACACCATATATTTT.

The J gene is TRBJ2-5, the V gene TRBV19; 11 positions match TRBD2. Germline CDR1 reads LNHDA; CDR2 reads SQIVND (reference sequence). This CDR3 comprises 15 residues. Trimming cost V 5 bases and J 5 bases; bases outside gene matches: 7. CDR3 sequence: CASSFSGRAPETQYF. The CDR3 region has the DNA TGTGCCAGTAGTTTTAGCGGGAGGGCTCCGGAGACCCAGTACTTC.

The V call is TRBV28, the J call TRBJ2-7, with D possibly being TRBD2 (6 bases). CDR3 length: 16 residues. Per germline, CDR1 MDHEN and CDR2 SYDVKM. The ends were cut back, 4 bases at V and 0 bases at J, with 16 bases in the middle. CDR3 loop: CASSSKWDLSSYEQYF. CDR3 in DNA: TGTGCCAGCAGTTCTAAGTGGGACTTATCCTCCTACGAGCAGTACTTC. The full variable domain, with the rest looked up from reference TRBV28 and TRBJ2-7, is DVKVTQSSRYLVKRTGEKVFLECVQDMDHENMFWYRQDPGLGLRLIYFSYDVKMKEKGDIPEGYSVSREKKERFSLILESASTNQTSMYLCASSSKWDLSSYEQYFGPGTRLTVT.

V is TRBV5-1 and J is TRBJ1-1, with D tentatively TRBD1 (5 bases). The CDR3 spans 14 residues. V shed 1 base and J shed 2 bases, with 9 bases lying between them. Germline values: CDR1 SGHRS, CDR2 YFSETQ. Written as DNA, the CDR3 is TGCGCCAGCAGCTTGACAGGAACAAACACTGAAGCTTTCTTT. Its protein product is CASSLTGTNTEAFF.